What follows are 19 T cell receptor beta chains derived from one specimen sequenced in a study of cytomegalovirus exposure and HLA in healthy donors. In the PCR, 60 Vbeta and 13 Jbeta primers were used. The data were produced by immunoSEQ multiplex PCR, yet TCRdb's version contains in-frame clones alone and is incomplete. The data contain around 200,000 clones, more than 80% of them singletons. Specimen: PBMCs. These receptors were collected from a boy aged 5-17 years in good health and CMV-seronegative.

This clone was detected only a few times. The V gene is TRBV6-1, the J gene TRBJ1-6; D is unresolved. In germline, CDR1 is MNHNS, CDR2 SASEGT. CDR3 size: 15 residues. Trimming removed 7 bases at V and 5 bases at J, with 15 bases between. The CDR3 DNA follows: TGTGCCAGCAACTTTCTCGGCAGGAATAATTCACCCCTCCACTTT. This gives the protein CASNFLGRNNSPLHF.

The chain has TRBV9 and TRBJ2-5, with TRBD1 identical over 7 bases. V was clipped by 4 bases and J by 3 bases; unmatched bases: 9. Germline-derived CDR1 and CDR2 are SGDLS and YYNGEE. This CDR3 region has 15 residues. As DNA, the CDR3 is TGTGCCAGCAGCCCCAGGGGGAGAAAGGAAGAGACCCAGTACTTC. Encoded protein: CASSPRGRKEETQYF.

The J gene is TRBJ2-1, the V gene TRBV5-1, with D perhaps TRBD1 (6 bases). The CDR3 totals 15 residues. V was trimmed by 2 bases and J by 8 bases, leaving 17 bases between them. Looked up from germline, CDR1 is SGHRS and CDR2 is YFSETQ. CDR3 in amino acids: CASSFGDILWDEQFF. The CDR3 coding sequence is TGCGCCAGCAGCTTCGGGGACATTTTGTGGGATGAGCAGTTCTTC.

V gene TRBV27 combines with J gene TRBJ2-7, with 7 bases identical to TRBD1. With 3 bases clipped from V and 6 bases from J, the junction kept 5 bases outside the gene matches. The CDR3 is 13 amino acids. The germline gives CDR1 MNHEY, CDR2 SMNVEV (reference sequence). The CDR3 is CASSFRAGGEQYF. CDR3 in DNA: TGTGCCAGCAGTTTTCGGGCAGGGGGCGAGCAGTACTTC.

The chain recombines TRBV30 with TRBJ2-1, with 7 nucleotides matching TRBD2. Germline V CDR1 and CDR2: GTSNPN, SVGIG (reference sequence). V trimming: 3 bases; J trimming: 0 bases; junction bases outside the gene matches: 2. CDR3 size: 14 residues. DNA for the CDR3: TGTGCCTGGAGCGGGGGGTACTCCTACAATGAGCAGTTCTTC. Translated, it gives CAWSGGYSYNEQFF.

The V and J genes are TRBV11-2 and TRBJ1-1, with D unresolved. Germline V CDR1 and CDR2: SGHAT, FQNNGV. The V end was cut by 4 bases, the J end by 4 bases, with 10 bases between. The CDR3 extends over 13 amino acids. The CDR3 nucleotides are TGTGCCAGCAGCTCCCGGGTGGGCACTGAAGCTTTCTTT. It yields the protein CASSSRVGTEAFF.

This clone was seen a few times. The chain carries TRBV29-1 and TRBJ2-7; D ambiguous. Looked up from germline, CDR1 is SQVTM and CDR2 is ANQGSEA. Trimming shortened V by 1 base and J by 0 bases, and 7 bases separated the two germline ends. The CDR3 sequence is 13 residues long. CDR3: CSVEVASSYEQYF. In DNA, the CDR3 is TGCAGCGTTGAAGTGGCTAGCTCCTACGAGCAGTACTTC.

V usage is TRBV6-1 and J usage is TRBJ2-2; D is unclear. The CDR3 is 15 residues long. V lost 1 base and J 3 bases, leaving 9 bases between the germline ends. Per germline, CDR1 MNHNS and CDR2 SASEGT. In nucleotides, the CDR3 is TGTGCCAGCAGTGAAGTTCGGTCTGACACCGGGGAGCTGTTTTTT. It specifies CASSEVRSDTGELFF.

This chain's CDR3 is CASSSGGGGNQPQHF. The CDR3, as DNA: TGTGCCAGCAGCTCGGGGGGGGGAGGGAATCAGCCCCAGCATTTT. The rearrangement links TRBV7-6 to TRBJ1-5; tentative D call: TRBD1 (5 bases). The CDR3 spans 15 residues. V lost 4 bases and J lost 4, with 14 bases in between. The germline CDR1 and CDR2 sequences are SGHVS and FNYEAQ.

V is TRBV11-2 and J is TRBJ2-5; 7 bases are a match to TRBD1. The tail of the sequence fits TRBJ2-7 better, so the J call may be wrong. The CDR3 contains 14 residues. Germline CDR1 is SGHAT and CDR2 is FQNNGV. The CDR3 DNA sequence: TGTGCCAGCAGCCTAACGGGGACAGTCTACGAGCAGTACTTC. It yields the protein CASSLTGTVYEQYF.

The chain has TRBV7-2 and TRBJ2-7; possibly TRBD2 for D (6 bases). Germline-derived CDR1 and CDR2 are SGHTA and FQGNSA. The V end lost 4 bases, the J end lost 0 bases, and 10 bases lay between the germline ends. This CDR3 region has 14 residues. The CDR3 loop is CASSSGGSSYEQYF. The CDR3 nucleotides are TGTGCCAGCAGCTCCGGGGGATCCTCCTACGAGCAGTACTTC. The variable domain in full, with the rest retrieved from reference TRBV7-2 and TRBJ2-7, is GAGVSQSPSNKVTEKGKDVELRCDPISGHTALYWYRQSLGQGLEFLIYFQGNSAPDKSGLPSDRFSAERTGGSVSTLTIQRTQQEDSAVYLCASSSGGSSYEQYFGPGTRLTVT.

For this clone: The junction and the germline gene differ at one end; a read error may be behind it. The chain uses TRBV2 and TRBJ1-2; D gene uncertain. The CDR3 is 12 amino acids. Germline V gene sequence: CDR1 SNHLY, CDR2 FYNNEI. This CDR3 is CARLPEQPNLNF. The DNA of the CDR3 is TGTGCCAGGTTGCCCGAGCAACCCAACCTCAATTTC.

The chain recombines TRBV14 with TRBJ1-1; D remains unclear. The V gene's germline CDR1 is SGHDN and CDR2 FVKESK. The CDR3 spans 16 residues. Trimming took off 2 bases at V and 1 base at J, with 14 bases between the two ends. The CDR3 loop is CASSQTWRPPNTEAFF. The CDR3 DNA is TGTGCCAGCAGCCAAACTTGGAGGCCCCCGAACACTGAAGCTTTCTTT.

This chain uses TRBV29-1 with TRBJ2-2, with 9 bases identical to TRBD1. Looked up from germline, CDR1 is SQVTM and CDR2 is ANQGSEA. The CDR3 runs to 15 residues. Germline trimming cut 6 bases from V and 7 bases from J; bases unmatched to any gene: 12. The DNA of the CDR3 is TGCAGCGTACTCTGGCTAGGGACAGGGTACGGGGAGCTGTTTTTT. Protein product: CSVLWLGTGYGELFF.

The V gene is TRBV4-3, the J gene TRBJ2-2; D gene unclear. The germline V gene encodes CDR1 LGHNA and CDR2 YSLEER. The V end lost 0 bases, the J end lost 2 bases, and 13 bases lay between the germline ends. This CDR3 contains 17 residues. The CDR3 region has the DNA TGCGCCAGCAGCCAAGATGGTCCGAGCTCTAACACCGGGGAGCTGTTTTTT. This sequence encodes CASSQDGPSSNTGELFF.

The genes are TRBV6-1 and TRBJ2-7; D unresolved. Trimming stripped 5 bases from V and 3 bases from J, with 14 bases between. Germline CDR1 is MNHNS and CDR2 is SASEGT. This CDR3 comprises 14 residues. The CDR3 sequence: CASSLEVFGYEQYF. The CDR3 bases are TGTGCCAGCAGTCTCGAGGTGTTCGGCTACGAGCAGTACTTC.

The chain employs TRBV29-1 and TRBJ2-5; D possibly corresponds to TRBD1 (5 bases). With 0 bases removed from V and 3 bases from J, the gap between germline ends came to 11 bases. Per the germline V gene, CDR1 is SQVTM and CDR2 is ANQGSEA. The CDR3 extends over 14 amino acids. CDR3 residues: CSVEEAGWEETQYF. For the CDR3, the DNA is TGCAGCGTTGAAGAGGCAGGGTGGGAAGAGACCCAGTACTTC. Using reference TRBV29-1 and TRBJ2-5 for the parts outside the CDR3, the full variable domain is SAVISQKPSRDICQRGTSLTIQCQVDSQVTMMFWYRQQPGQSLTLIATANQGSEATYESGFVIDKFPISRPNLTFSTLTVSNMSPEDSSIYLCSVEEAGWEETQYFGPGTRLLVL.

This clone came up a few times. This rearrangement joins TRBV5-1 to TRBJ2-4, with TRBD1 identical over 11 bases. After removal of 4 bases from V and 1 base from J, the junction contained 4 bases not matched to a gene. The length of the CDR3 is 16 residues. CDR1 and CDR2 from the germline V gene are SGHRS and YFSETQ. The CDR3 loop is CASSPGQGVAKNIQYF. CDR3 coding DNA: TGCGCCAGCAGCCCGGGACAGGGGGTCGCCAAAAACATTCAGTACTTC.

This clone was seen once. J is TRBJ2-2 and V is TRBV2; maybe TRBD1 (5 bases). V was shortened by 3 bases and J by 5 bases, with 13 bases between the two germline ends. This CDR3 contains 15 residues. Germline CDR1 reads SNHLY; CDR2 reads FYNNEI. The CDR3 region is CASSEGPRRTGELFF. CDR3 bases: TGTGCCAGCAGTGAGGGGCCGCGCCGGACCGGGGAGCTGTTTTTT.